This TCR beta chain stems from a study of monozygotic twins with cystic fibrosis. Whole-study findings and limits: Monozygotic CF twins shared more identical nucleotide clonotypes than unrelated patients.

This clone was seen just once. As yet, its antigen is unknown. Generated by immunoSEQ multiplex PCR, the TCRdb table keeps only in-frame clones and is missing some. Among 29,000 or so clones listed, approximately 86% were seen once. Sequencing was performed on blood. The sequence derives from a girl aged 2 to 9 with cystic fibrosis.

In nucleotides, the CDR3 is TGTGCCAGCAGATCGACAGGGGGGCCGAACACTGAAGCTTTCTTT. Protein product: CASRSTGGPNTEAFF. This chain joins TRBV2 and TRBJ1-1; 9 bases agree with TRBD1. This CDR3 is 15 amino acids long. Per the germline V gene, CDR1 is SNHLY and CDR2 is FYNNEI. V lost 6 bases, J lost 1 base, and 6 bases stayed unmatched.